Presented here are 13 T cell receptor beta chains from one specimen sequenced in a study of OX40 agonist ivuxolimab in advanced cancers. Profiling relied on immunoSEQ multiplex PCR, and the TCRdb table lists in-frame clones only, not all of them. In the table there are tens of thousands of clones, about 90% of which are singletons. Sample: CD4+ or CD8+ T cells sorted from blood, taken in a trial of the OX40 agonist ivuxolimab. These receptors came from an adult with an advanced solid tumor such as melanoma, head and neck, liver or kidney cancer.

The rearrangement links TRBV6-5 to TRBJ1-1; possibly TRBD1 for D (5 bases). Between the trimmed V and J ends, which lost 0 bases and 6 bases, there was a span of 11 bases. Germline CDR1 and CDR2: MNHEY and SVGAGI. This CDR3 is built from 14 residues. The CDR3 coding sequence is TGTGCCAGCAGTTACTCGAGATCAGGGTCTGAAGCTTTCTTT. This sequence encodes CASSYSRSGSEAFF.

This clone was observed a few times. This chain links TRBV4-1 with TRBJ2-7, with D tentatively TRBD1 (5 bases). V was trimmed by 6 bases and J by 2 bases, leaving 11 bases between them. The length of the CDR3 is 13 residues. Germline V gene lookup returns CDR1 MGHRA and CDR2 YSYEKL. The DNA of the CDR3 is TGCGCCAGCAGTCTAGGACAAACCTACGAGCAGTACGTC. Residues: CASSLGQTYEQYV.

This chain uses TRBV7-8 with TRBJ1-5; possibly TRBD1 for D (5 bases). The CDR3 runs 16 residues. CDR1 is SGHVS, CDR2 FQNEAQ, per germline. With 3 bases removed from V and 0 bases from J, the gap between germline ends came to 12 bases. DNA for the CDR3: TGTGCCAGCAGCTTGGGGGGACGGCTTAGCAATCAGCCCCAGCATTTT. Translating it yields CASSLGGRLSNQPQHF.

For the CDR3, the DNA is TGTGCCATCATCCAGGGTTTTGGAAACACCATATATTTT. It is translated as CAIIQGFGNTIYF. The rearrangement uses TRBV2 and TRBJ1-3, with a weak D call TRBD1 (5 bases). Germline CDR1 SNHLY, CDR2 FYNNEI. The CDR3 loop spans 13 amino acids. The V gene lost 10 bases and the J gene lost 3 bases, with 13 bases spanning the gap.

The CDR3 protein is CALREEGGGNEQFF. The CDR3 nucleotides read TGTGCCCTACGGGAGGAGGGCGGGGGTAATGAGCAGTTCTTC. This chain links TRBV10-3 with TRBJ2-1, with TRBD2 identical over 7 bases. Germline loops: CDR1 ENHRY, CDR2 SYGVKD. The CDR3 runs 14 residues. V lost 11 bases to trimming and J lost 7 bases; unmatched junction nucleotides: 14.

This clone was seen a few times. The chain couples TRBV19 to TRBJ1-1; D ambiguous. CDR1 and CDR2 from the germline V gene are LNHDA and SQIVND (reference sequence). This CDR3 is 12 amino acids long. The V and J ends lost 1 base and 1 base respectively, with 1 base between them. CDR3 sequence reads: CASSIGNTEAFF. In nucleotides, the CDR3 is TGTGCCAGTAGTATAGGGAACACTGAAGCTTTCTTT.

In this sample, this clone turned up once. The V and J genes are TRBV10-2 and TRBJ2-3; TRBD2 agrees at 14 bases. Germline V lookup: CDR1 WSHSY, CDR2 SAAADI. The length of the CDR3 is 14 residues. Unmatched junction bases numbered 7, after V lost 11 bases and J lost 6 bases. CDR3 sequence (DNA): TGCGCCGCTCGACTAGCGGGAGGGCCGGATACGCAGTATTTT. It yields the protein CAARLAGGPDTQYF.

This clone has just one count. The DNA is omitted, as the CDR3 cannot be located on it reliably, and the CDR3 follows TCRdb's listing. The J gene is TRBJ1-1, the V gene TRBV6-5. The CDR3 extends over 14 residues, inclusive of both ends. The germline V gene has CDR1 MNHEY and CDR2 SVGAGI. CDR3: CASSTSVAGTEAFF.

For the CDR3, the DNA is TGCGCCAGCAGCTCTAGCGGGGGGCGGACCTACAATGAGCAGTTCTTC. Its protein is CASSSSGGRTYNEQFF. The J gene is TRBJ2-1, the V gene TRBV4-3, with TRBD2 matching 11 bases. The CDR3 loop spans 16 amino acids. Germline V gene data show CDR1 as LGHNA and CDR2 as YSLEER. The trim removed 5 bases at V and 2 bases at J, leaving 5 bases unmatched.

The chain carries TRBV14 and TRBJ2-1, with 14 bases identical to TRBD2. V lost 3 bases to trimming and J lost 0 bases; unmatched junction nucleotides: 7. The CDR3 is made up of 19 amino acids. Germline V lookup: CDR1 SGHDN, CDR2 FVKESK. The CDR3 DNA sequence: TGTGCCAGCAGCCACGGACTAGCGGGAGGTCTCGACTCCTACAATGAGCAGTTCTTC. Translated, it gives CASSHGLAGGLDSYNEQFF. Filled out from reference TRBV14 and TRBJ2-1, the complete variable domain reads EAGVTQFPSHSVIEKGQTVTLRCDPISGHDNLYWYRRVMGKEIKFLLHFVKESKQDESGMPNNRFLAERTGGTYSTLKVQPAELEDSGVYFCASSHGLAGGLDSYNEQFFGPGTRLTVL.

A remark on this clone: The DNA is left out, because the CDR3 cannot be placed on it with certainty; the CDR3 is given as TCRdb lists it. The V gene is TRBV11-3, the J gene TRBJ1-4. Germline V gives CDR1 SGHNT, CDR2 YENEEA. The CDR3 spans 15 amino acids, including both terminal residues. CDR3 sequence: CASSFGAGAMEKLFF.

This clone has just one count. This sequence joins TRBV25-1 and TRBJ2-1, with TRBD2 as a possible D gene (5 bases). CDR3 length equals 14 residues. V lost 1 base, J lost 3 bases, and 7 bases lay in between. The germline CDR1 and CDR2 sequences are MGHDK and SYGVNS. The CDR3 coding sequence is TGTGCCAGCAGTGAATGGGGAGACTACAATGAGCAGTTCTTC. The encoded protein is CASSEWGDYNEQFF.

V and J are TRBV10-2 and TRBJ1-6; 7 bases are a match to TRBD1. Trimming took 8 bases from V and 9 from J; bases not matched to a gene: 4. This CDR3 has 12 residues. Germline values: CDR1 WSHSY, CDR2 SAAADI. CDR3 bases: TGCGCCAGCCGACAGGGAACTTCACCCCTCCACTTT. It translates to CASRQGTSPLHF.